One and the same sample provided the 9 T cell receptor beta chains below, sequenced in a study of Ad26.COV2.S vaccination and SARS-CoV-2 variants (TCRdb year 2021). Receptor amplification or capture employed the immunoSEQ multiplex PCR assay. What TCRdb holds here is the immuneACCESS table cut down to in-frame rearrangements. Part of the clones is not present; checked against another copy, under half of the missing clones reflect an unresolved V gene, and the others are unexplained. This sample has about 350,000 clones in its table, and 70% to 90% of those were observed once. In total, the top ten clones hold 9.5% to 12% of the sample. Explained via the paper, the treatment or condition label denotes: about 20 received Ad26.COV2.S at low or high dose, single or two shots; about 5 received placebo; per-sample allocation not given. For vaccine and placebo recipients, the sequenced repertoires came from samples collected on day 63 after the first injection.

The specimen comprised peripheral blood, sampled in a trial of Ad26.COV2.S vaccine versus placebo. Source of these receptors: a person between 18 and 59 years old who received the Ad26.COV2.S COVID-19 vaccine or a placebo.

The CDR3 DNA follows: TGTGCCAGCGGTCAAAAATTCGGGACATCGCAGGACACCATATATTTT. Amino acids: CASGQKFGTSQDTIYF. This chain connects TRBV5-4 to TRBJ1-3; weak D call: TRBD1 (6 bases). The CDR3 has 16 amino acids. Germline V lookup: CDR1 SGHNT, CDR2 YYREEE (reference sequence). V lost 7 bases and J lost 8, with 25 bases in between.

J is TRBJ2-1 and V is TRBV21-1; the D call TRBD1 from the table was never checked on the DNA. TRBV21-1 is described as a pseudogene. This CDR3 has 13 residues. The CDR3 region is CASSIGQGDEQFF. Here the CDR3 DNA reads TGTGCCAGCAGCATAGGACAGGGGGATGAGCAGTTCTTC.

The chain joins TRBV5-6 to TRBJ1-1; D is unresolved. The CDR3 spans 14 residues. Germline V lookup: CDR1 SGHDT, CDR2 YYEEEE. V shed 0 bases and J shed 0 bases, with 6 bases lying between them. The CDR3 is CASSLEQLNTEAFF. As DNA, the CDR3 is TGTGCCAGCAGCTTGGAGCAGTTGAACACTGAAGCTTTCTTT.

This chain uses TRBV5-1 with TRBJ2-2; the D gene is possibly TRBD1 (6 bases). Germline values: CDR1 SGHRS, CDR2 YFSETQ. The V end lost 4 bases, the J end lost 0 bases, and 16 bases lay between the germline ends. This CDR3 spans 17 amino acids. The CDR3 here is CASSPQGTLANTGELFF. The CDR3 DNA is TGCGCCAGCAGCCCACAAGGGACACTCGCGAACACCGGGGAGCTGTTTTTT.

The rearrangement uses TRBV7-3 and TRBJ2-1, with 9 positions matching TRBD1. The ends lost 5 bases at V and 6 bases at J; junction bases unmatched: 5. The CDR3 loop spans 14 amino acids. Germline CDR1 and CDR2: SGHTA and FQGTGA. The CDR3 protein is CASSPRQGGNEQFF. The CDR3 DNA follows: TGTGCCAGCAGCCCACGACAGGGGGGCAATGAGCAGTTCTTC.

Only a few counts were recorded for this clone. The chain combines TRBV27 with TRBJ2-3, with TRBD2 matching over 11 bases. This CDR3 region has 16 residues. CDR1 and CDR2 (germline): MNHEY, SMNVEV (reference sequence). V lost 6 bases to trimming and J lost 1 base; unmatched junction nucleotides: 6. The CDR3 sequence is CASRFPGLAGTDTQYF. The CDR3 DNA follows: TGTGCCAGCAGATTCCCGGGACTAGCGGGCACAGATACGCAGTATTTT.

V and J are TRBV6-2 or TRBV6-3 and TRBJ2-5; TRBD2 matches at 8 bases. The CDR3 has 16 residues. V lost 4 bases to trimming and J lost 0 bases; unmatched junction nucleotides: 7. Germline V gene data show CDR1 as MNHEY and CDR2 as SVGEGT. Here the CDR3 reads CASSSLLAVYQETQYF. CDR3 nucleotide sequence: TGTGCCAGCAGTTCCCTACTAGCGGTGTACCAAGAGACCCAGTACTTC.

This chain links TRBV3-1 (or the pseudogene TRBV3-2) with TRBJ1-1; the match to TRBD1 covers 8 bases. This CDR3 spans 14 amino acids. Per the germline V gene, CDR1 is LGHDT and CDR2 is YNNKEL (reference sequence). V was clipped by 5 bases and J by 1 base; unmatched bases: 3. CDR3 nucleotides: TGTGCCAGCAGCTACGGACAGGGGAACACTGAAGCTTTCTTT. This codes for CASSYGQGNTEAFF.

The V gene is TRBV4-2, the J gene TRBJ2-1; 8 bases fit TRBD1. Trimming removed 0 bases from V and 3 bases from J; junction bases left unmatched: 4. Germline lookup yields CDR1 LGHNA and CDR2 YNFKEQ. CDR3 length: 16 amino acids. The CDR3 reads CASSQDGTGGYNEQFF. CDR3 bases: TGTGCCAGCAGCCAAGATGGAACAGGGGGCTACAATGAGCAGTTCTTC.